Each of the 11 T cell receptor beta chains below was sequenced from the same sample in a study of T cells in Graves' hyperthyroidism and ophthalmopathy. TCR beta CDR3 regions were amplified from RNA. HTBI primers drove first-round RT-PCR of the TCR CDR3. One entry per CDR3 protein, called by TCRdb with MiXCR from the multiplex PCR reads. The repertoire holds hundreds of thousands of distinct CDR3 sequences, with 16% as singletons. Sequencing was done on a sample of blood. Receptor source: a woman between 40 and 50 years old with Graves' ophthalmopathy.

This clonotype has a count of ten or more. The gene calls are TRBV20-1 and TRBJ2-7; maybe TRBD2 (5 bases). The length of the CDR3 is 12 residues. Germline V CDR1 and CDR2: DFQATT, SNEGSKA (reference sequence). The V gene lost 6 bases and the J gene lost 0 bases, with 9 bases spanning the gap. CDR3: CSARLNSYEQYF. In DNA form, the CDR3 reads TGCAGTGCCAGACTAAACTCCTACGAGCAGTACTTC.

The chain links TRBV20-1 to TRBJ2-3, with TRBD1 matching over 7 bases. CDR1 is DFQATT and CDR2 is SNEGSKA in the germline V gene (reference sequence). The CDR3 is made up of 14 amino acids. The CDR3 protein is CSPGTATSTDTQYF. CDR3 DNA sequence: TGCAGCCCTGGGACAGCCACTAGCACAGATACGCAGTATTTT.

The sample holds many counts of this clonotype. This rearrangement joins TRBV10-1 to TRBJ2-7; 11 bases agree with TRBD2. Germline loops: CDR1 WNHNN, CDR2 SYGVQD (reference sequence). J gave up 0 bases and V 4 bases, and 8 bases lay outside the gene matches. The CDR3 is made up of 17 amino acids. The CDR3 here is CASSVGTSGRASYEQYF. As DNA, the CDR3 is TGCGCCAGCAGTGTCGGGACTAGCGGCCGTGCCTCCTACGAGCAGTACTTC.

The DNA for the CDR3 is TGTGCCAGCAGCCCCGGGGGGGGTCGACACAATGAGCAGTTCTTC. This sequence encodes CASSPGGGRHNEQFF. The chain uses TRBV3-1 and TRBJ2-1; 8 nucleotides align to TRBD2. V lost 4 bases, J lost 5 bases, and 7 bases stayed unmatched. The CDR3 contains 15 residues. Germline CDR1 is LGHDT and CDR2 is YNNKEL (reference sequence).

The chain joins TRBV30 to TRBJ2-6; 8 bases align to TRBD2. The CDR3 runs 18 residues. CDR1 and CDR2 from the germline V gene are GTSNPN and SVGIG (reference sequence). Losses at the gene ends were 2 bases for V and 1 base for J; bases not matched to a gene: 10. The CDR3 DNA follows: TGTGCCTGGAGTCCCTACGGCCGGGGGGGTTCTGGGGCCAACGTCCTGACTTTC. It encodes CAWSPYGRGGSGANVLTF.

This clonotype was found many times. V usage is TRBV28 and J usage is TRBJ1-5; 7 nucleotides match TRBD1. With V trimmed by 6 bases and J by 2 bases, 19 bases remained unmatched. This CDR3 region has 19 residues. Germline CDR1 reads MDHEN; CDR2 reads SYDVKM. In DNA, the CDR3 is TGTGCCAGCAGCCCCGGGGGGAGGGGGCTCCGCTATGGCAATCAGCCCCAGCATTTT. It codes for CASSPGGRGLRYGNQPQHF.

This clonotype has just one count. A much larger clone lies a single base off, so this may be a read error. This chain connects TRBV20-1 to TRBJ2-1; 10 positions match TRBD2. The germline V gene encodes CDR1 DFQATT and CDR2 SNEGSKA (reference sequence). This CDR3 is 18 amino acids long. With V trimmed by 0 bases and J by 2 bases, 10 bases remained unmatched. CDR3 sequence: CSARDPSSSGSPYNEQFF. The CDR3 coding sequence is TGCAGTGCTAGAGATCCATCGTCTAGCGGGAGCCCCTACAATGAGCAGTTCTTC.

This clonotype turned up a few times. The chain couples TRBV6-1 to TRBJ1-1; D is ambiguous. V was trimmed by 9 bases and J by 10 bases, leaving 12 bases between them. The germline CDR1 and CDR2 sequences are MNHNS and SASEGT. The CDR3 loop spans 10 amino acids. The CDR3 coding sequence is TGTGCCAGTGAGGAGGGCGGAGCTTTCTTT. Protein sequence: CASEEGGAFF.

This chain uses TRBV18 with TRBJ1-1, with D uncertain. Between the trimmed V and J ends, which lost 3 bases and 4 bases, there was a span of 15 bases. The CDR3 has 15 amino acids. Germline V gene data show CDR1 as KGHSH and CDR2 as LQKENI. This chain's CDR3 is CASSPREDRGTEAFF. Here the CDR3 DNA reads TGTGCCAGCTCACCTAGAGAGGATCGCGGCACTGAAGCTTTCTTT. The variable domain in full, with the rest retrieved from reference TRBV18 and TRBJ1-1, is NAGVMQNPRHLVRRRGQEARLRCSPMKGHSHVYWYRQLPEEGLKFMVYLQKENIIDESGMPKERFSAEFPKEGPSILRIQQVVRGDSAAYFCASSPREDRGTEAFFGQGTRLTVV.

The CDR3 DNA follows: TGTGCCAGCAGCAGAGGACAGGGGAGAGGCAATGAGCAGTTCTTC. Residues: CASSRGQGRGNEQFF. This sequence joins TRBV6-2 or TRBV6-3 and TRBJ2-1, with TRBD1 identical over 9 bases. Germline trimming cut 6 bases from V and 6 bases from J; bases unmatched to any gene: 9. The CDR3 is made up of 15 amino acids. CDR1 MNHEY and CDR2 SVGEGT come from the germline V gene.

This clonotype showed up just a few times. This rearrangement joins TRBV9 to TRBJ2-7, with 7 bases aligning to TRBD1. This CDR3 comprises 15 residues. CDR1 SGDLS and CDR2 YYNGEE come from the germline V gene. V lost 3 bases, J lost 6 bases, and 12 bases stayed unmatched. The DNA for the CDR3 is TGTGCCAGCAGCGCCGAGGGGGCAGTAAATGGCGAGCAGTACTTC. Its translation is CASSAEGAVNGEQYF.